This passage covers 27 T cell receptor beta chains from one sample sequenced in a study of Graves' ophthalmopathy and Graves' hyperthyroidism. Amplification targeted the TCR beta CDR3 regions, with RNA transcripts as the source material. HTBI primers served in a first-round RT-PCR, which a second-round multiplex PCR followed. TCRdb independently ran MiXCR on the multiplex PCR reads; one entry per CDR3 protein. The sample lists around 1.1 million distinct CDR3 sequences; 36% were seen once. Sequenced material: peripheral blood or thyroid tissue (not recorded which). Receptors were obtained from an adult man with Graves' hyperthyroidism.

This clonotype was found a few times. V and J are TRBV29-1 and TRBJ1-3; 7 nucleotides agree with TRBD1. The CDR3 is 14 residues long. V trimming: 4 bases; J trimming: 4 bases; junction bases outside the gene matches: 7. CDR1 and CDR2 (germline): SQVTM, ANQGSEA. DNA of the CDR3: TGCAGCGTTGTGAAAGGGGGCAAAGGAAACACCATATATTTT. Encoded protein: CSVVKGGKGNTIYF. The full variable domain, in which reference TRBV29-1 and TRBJ1-3 provide the parts outside the CDR3, is SAVISQKPSRDICQRGTSLTIQCQVDSQVTMMFWYRQQPGQSLTLIATANQGSEATYESGFVIDKFPISRPNLTFSTLTVSNMSPEDSSIYLCSVVKGGKGNTIYFGEGSWLTVV.

In its sample, this clonotype was seen a few times. This chain joins TRBV24-1 and TRBJ2-2, with D unresolved. CDR1 and CDR2 from the germline V gene are KGHDR and SFDVKD. This CDR3 has 14 residues. V was cut by 1 base and J by 5 bases, with 7 bases left in between. The CDR3 loop is CATSDFHETGELFF. The DNA of the CDR3 is TGTGCCACCAGTGATTTCCATGAGACCGGGGAGCTGTTTTTT.

On this clonotype itself: Just one base apart from a much larger clone, this may be a read error. The V call is TRBV10-3, the J call TRBJ2-2, with D possibly being TRBD1 (6 bases). The germline gives CDR1 ENHRY, CDR2 SYGVKD. CDR3 length: 14 amino acids. The V end was cut by 7 bases, the J end by 4 bases, with 13 bases between. CDR3 region: CAIKGDTSTGELFF. The CDR3, as DNA: TGTGCCATCAAGGGGGACACGAGCACCGGGGAGCTGTTTTTT.

CDR3 DNA: TGTGCCATCAATAAGGGCTTAGTGGAATCACCCCTCCACTTT. Protein product: CAINKGLVESPLHF. This chain links TRBV10-3 with TRBJ1-6, with no clear D. Trimming took 7 bases from V and 10 from J, leaving 17 bases between them. There are 14 residues in the CDR3. Looked up from germline, CDR1 is ENHRY and CDR2 is SYGVKD.

V is TRBV15 and J is TRBJ1-2; 11 nucleotides agree with TRBD1. Trimming removed 3 bases from V and 2 bases from J; junction bases left unmatched: 5. Germline CDR1 reads LNHNV; CDR2 reads YYDKDF (reference sequence). CDR3 length: 16 amino acids. DNA of the CDR3: TGTGCCACCAGCAGCGTTGGACAGGGGGCAAACTATGGCTACACCTTC. Its translation: CATSSVGQGANYGYTF.

This clonotype was detected only a few times. The gene calls are TRBV10-3 and TRBJ2-2; 7 nucleotides match TRBD1. Germline CDR1 ENHRY, CDR2 SYGVKD. Trimming removed 10 bases from V and 3 bases from J; junction bases left unmatched: 14. CDR3 length equals 16 residues. CDR3 sequence: CASSPRQGPYTGELFF. The CDR3 DNA sequence: TGTGCCAGCAGCCCAAGACAGGGACCATACACCGGGGAGCTGTTTTTT.

This clonotype was counted at least ten times. The J gene is TRBJ1-2, the V gene TRBV29-1; D may be TRBD1 (5 bases). Germline loops: CDR1 SQVTM, CDR2 ANQGSEA. The ends were cut back, 7 bases at V and 1 base at J, with 13 bases in the middle. This CDR3 has 13 residues. The CDR3 DNA sequence: TGCAGCGGCTGGGGGGGAAATAACTATGGCTACACCTTC. Its translation is CSGWGGNNYGYTF.

This clonotype was detected many times. The V gene is TRBV19, the J gene TRBJ2-6; D unclear. CDR1 and CDR2 (germline): LNHDA, SQIVND (reference sequence). This CDR3 has 14 amino acids. Trimming stripped 3 bases from V and 0 bases from J, with 3 bases between. This CDR3 reads CASSMDSGANVLTF. CDR3 bases: TGTGCCAGTAGTATGGACTCTGGGGCCAACGTCCTGACTTTC.

The rearrangement links TRBV7-2 to TRBJ1-1; TRBD1 agrees at 9 bases. In germline, CDR1 is SGHTA, CDR2 FQGNSA. The length of the CDR3 is 15 residues. J was trimmed by 2 bases and V by 5 bases; bases with no gene match: 6. CDR3 in amino acids: CASSTGGVGNTEAFF. The DNA of the CDR3 is TGTGCCAGCAGCACAGGGGGCGTCGGAAACACTGAAGCTTTCTTT.

This clonotype was observed once. One end of the junction fails to match germline, which may point to a read error. The chain is built from TRBV20-1 and TRBJ2-2; possibly TRBD2 for D (6 bases). From germline, CDR1 is DFQATT and CDR2 SNEGSKA (reference sequence). CDR3 size: 15 residues. Here the CDR3 reads CSASSGSANTEELFF. The CDR3 region has the DNA TGCAGTGCTAGTAGCGGCAGCGCGAACACCGAGGAGCTGTTTTTT.

This clonotype has a handful of counts. The V gene is TRBV3-1, the J gene TRBJ2-2, with 9 bases aligning to TRBD2. The CDR3 runs 15 residues. Unmatched junction bases numbered 6, after V lost 6 bases and J lost 4 bases. The V gene's germline CDR1 is LGHDT and CDR2 YNNKEL (reference sequence). The CDR3 spells CASRPLAGITGELFF. The CDR3 nucleotides read TGTGCCAGCAGGCCCCTAGCGGGAATCACCGGGGAGCTGTTTTTT. Drawing the rest from reference TRBV3-1 and TRBJ2-2, the complete variable domain is DTAVSQTPKYLVTQMGNDKSIKCEQNLGHDTMYWYKQDSKKFLKIMFSYNNKELIINETVPNRFSPKSPDKAHLNLHINSLELGDSAVYFCASRPLAGITGELFFGEGSRLTVL.

Regarding this clonotype: Germline and junction disagree at one end, which may indicate a read error. The chain couples TRBV5-1 to TRBJ1-1, with 11 bases lining up with TRBD1. CDR3 length: 16 amino acids. CDR1 and CDR2 from the germline V gene are SGHRS and YFSETQ. CDR3 nucleotide sequence: TGCGCCAGCAACATTGGACAGGGGGCGCGCGACACTGAACCTTTCTTT. It codes for CASNIGQGARDTEPFF.

This rearrangement joins TRBV11-2 to TRBJ2-2; 12 bases align to TRBD1. The CDR3 has 20 amino acids. V gave up 6 bases and J gave up 8 bases; unmatched junction bases: 22. Germline values: CDR1 SGHAT, CDR2 FQNNGV. CDR3 sequence reads: CASRFPLGGQGAKIAGELFF. In nucleotides, the CDR3 is TGTGCCAGCAGGTTCCCCCTGGGGGGACAGGGGGCCAAGATTGCTGGGGAGCTGTTTTTT.

This chain links TRBV2 with TRBJ2-5, with 8 bases that match TRBD2. The V gene end was trimmed by 4 bases and the J gene end by 5 bases; junction bases not matched to a gene: 6. Germline CDR1 is SNHLY and CDR2 is FYNNEI. The length of the CDR3 is 14 residues. The CDR3 reads CASSGAGAEETQYF. Written as DNA, the CDR3 is TGTGCCAGCAGTGGAGCGGGAGCGGAGGAGACCCAGTACTTC. Together with reference TRBV2 and TRBJ2-5, the CDR3 gives the full variable domain: EPEVTQTPSHQVTQMGQEVILRCVPISNHLYFYWYRQILGQKVEFLVSFYNNEISEKSEIFDDQFSVERPDGSNFTLKIRSTKLEDSAMYFCASSGAGAEETQYFGPGTRLLVL.

The rearrangement uses TRBV7-2 and TRBJ2-7, with D possibly matching TRBD2 (5 bases). Germline lookup yields CDR1 SGHTA and CDR2 FQGNSA. The V end lost 6 bases, the J end lost 6 bases, and 18 bases lay between the germline ends. The CDR3 consists of 14 residues. The CDR3, as DNA: TGTGCCAGCAGGGAGGACGGGGTCAATGGCGAGCAGTACTTC. This gives the protein CASREDGVNGEQYF.

A word on this clonotype: The conserved phenylalanine or tryptophan is not found at the CDR3 terminus, so this likely reflects a read error. Because the CDR3's place on the DNA is in doubt, the DNA is left out and the CDR3 is given as listed by TCRdb. V and J are TRBV2 and TRBJ1-1. The germline CDR1 and CDR2 sequences are SNHLY and FYNNEI. Termini included, the CDR3 measures 9 amino acids. Here the CDR3 reads CASRVSLFS.

This clonotype was recorded a few times. The chain is built from TRBV29-1 and TRBJ2-2; D remains ambiguous. V was clipped by 2 bases and J by 2 bases, with 9 bases between them. Germline CDR1 is SQVTM and CDR2 is ANQGSEA. The CDR3 runs to 14 residues. The CDR3 here is CSVELAVNTGELFF. The DNA for the CDR3 is TGCAGCGTTGAATTAGCAGTTAACACCGGGGAGCTGTTTTTT.

The genes are TRBV2 and TRBJ1-1; D is perhaps TRBD1 (5 bases). The length of the CDR3 is 14 residues. CDR1 SNHLY and CDR2 FYNNEI come from the germline V gene. V was pared by 1 base and J by 3 bases, with 9 bases between. The CDR3 sequence: CASSEGIGDTEAFF. CDR3 DNA sequence: TGTGCCAGCAGTGAAGGAATAGGGGACACTGAAGCTTTCTTT.

This clonotype was observed once. The V gene is TRBV7-2, the J gene TRBJ2-1; no definite D call. The DNA matches TRBJ2-7 better at its end, which makes the J call doubtful. Per germline, CDR1 SGHTA and CDR2 FQGNSA. The CDR3 is made up of 12 amino acids. The chain's CDR3 is CASSKGYNEQYF. CDR3 sequence (DNA): TGTGCCAGCAGTAAGGGCTACAATGAGCAGTACTTC.

This clonotype was counted only a few times. The chain has TRBV7-8 and TRBJ2-3, with a possible D match to TRBD1 (6 bases). CDR3 length: 13 amino acids. Trimming took off 5 bases at V and 5 bases at J, with 11 bases between the two ends. The germline gives CDR1 SGHVS, CDR2 FQNEAQ. CDR3 bases: TGTGCCAGCAGCGAGGACAGCCTAGATACGCAGTATTTT. Its protein is CASSEDSLDTQYF.

This clonotype was observed a few times. This rearrangement joins TRBV6-2 or TRBV6-3 to TRBJ1-1; D unresolved. Germline CDR1 MNHEY, CDR2 SVGEGT. V was cut by 6 bases and J by 3 bases, with 8 bases left in between. The CDR3 contains 12 residues. CDR3 region: CASSNGYTEAFF. The CDR3 DNA follows: TGTGCCAGCAGCAATGGGTACACTGAAGCTTTCTTT.

Turning to this clonotype: A much bigger clone sits one base away, suggesting this may be a read error. This chain links TRBV2 with TRBJ2-5; weak D call: TRBD2 (6 bases). V dropped 4 bases and J dropped 5 bases, with 20 bases sitting between them. There are 16 residues in the CDR3. In germline, CDR1 is SNHLY, CDR2 FYNNEI. The DNA for the CDR3 is TGTGCCAGCAGTGGGAGGGGCTCCCGGGCGGGGGAGACCCAGTACTTC. This codes for CASSGRGSRAGETQYF. The full variable domain, rest sourced from reference TRBV2 and TRBJ2-5, is EPEVTQTPSHQVTQMGQEVILRCVPISNHLYFYWYRQILGQKVEFLVSFYNNEISEKSEIFDDQFSVERPDGSNFTLKIRSTKLEDSAMYFCASSGRGSRAGETQYFGPGTRLLVL.

Notes on this clonotype: Because the CDR3 is missing its conserved closing phenylalanine or tryptophan, this is likely a read error. The chain couples TRBV2 to TRBJ2-5, with 8 bases that match TRBD2. CDR3 length: 13 residues. The V segment lost 2 bases and the J segment 11 bases; nucleotides outside the gene matches: 7. Germline lookup yields CDR1 SNHLY and CDR2 FYNNEI. The CDR3 nucleotides are TGTGCCAGCAGTGAATTGCGGGAGGCCGCACAGTACCTC. This translates into CASSELREAAQYL.

This clonotype was counted only a few times. The CDR3 here is CASNGYEQYF. CDR3 DNA: TGTGCCAGCAATGGCTACGAGCAGTACTTC. The chain couples TRBV6-1 to TRBJ2-7; D gene ambiguous. This CDR3 has 10 residues. Germline-derived CDR1 and CDR2 are MNHNS and SASEGT. The V gene lost 7 bases and the J gene lost 3 bases, with 4 bases spanning the gap.

This clonotype has ten or more counts. J is TRBJ1-5 and V is TRBV7-2, with D unclear. The germline V gene encodes CDR1 SGHTA and CDR2 FQGNSA. Deletions cut 5 bases from V and 7 bases from J, with 15 bases between. This CDR3 has 14 residues. CDR3 amino acids: CASSLRSYGQPQHF. Written as DNA, the CDR3 is TGTGCCAGCAGCCTTAGGTCGTACGGGCAGCCCCAGCATTTT.

The table lists this clonotype with many counts. The gene calls are TRBV6-6 and TRBJ1-1, with 7 bases matching TRBD1. The germline V gene encodes CDR1 MNHNY and CDR2 SVGAGI (reference sequence). This CDR3 is built from 14 residues. V lost 6 bases, J lost 1 base, and 5 bases stayed unmatched. This chain's CDR3 is CASRPRTGNTEAFF. In nucleotides, the CDR3 is TGTGCCAGCAGGCCCCGGACAGGGAACACTGAAGCTTTCTTT.

This clonotype was counted between two and nine times. V gene TRBV6-5 combines with J gene TRBJ1-6; 8 bases line up with TRBD1. V was clipped by 5 bases and J by 3 bases; unmatched bases: 9. The CDR3 is made up of 17 amino acids. Looked up from germline, CDR1 is MNHEY and CDR2 is SVGAGI. The CDR3 nucleotides are TGTGCCAGCAGTAATGGACAGGGCCGAAGCTATAATTCACCCCTCCACTTT. This encodes CASSNGQGRSYNSPLHF.